The entry that follows covers one TCR beta chain sequence. These data come from a study of OX40 agonist ivuxolimab in advanced cancers. Produced via immunoSEQ multiplex PCR; TCRdb's table is partial and in-frame only. The repertoire holds roughly 60,000 clones, with 85% as singletons. CDR1 is SNHLY and CDR2 is FYNNEI in the germline V gene. The CDR3 sequence is 15 residues long. Trimming stripped 3 bases from V and 3 bases from J, with 15 bases between. Excluded were patients having autoimmune disease history or systemic immunosuppression. The receptor's source is an adult with an advanced solid tumor such as melanoma, head and neck, liver or kidney cancer. The chain joins TRBV2 to TRBJ2-7, with a tentative D call TRBD1 (5 bases). Sample: CD4+ or CD8+ T cells sorted from blood, taken in a trial of the OX40 agonist ivuxolimab. CDR3 sequence (DNA): TGTGCCAGCAGTGAGCCGCAGGGAAATCGCTACGAGCAGTACTTC. Amino acid sequence: CASSEPQGNRYEQYF.